The 26 T cell receptor beta chains reported below all come from one sample, sequenced in a study of early T cells in non-severe SARS-CoV-2 infection. TCRdb ran MiXCR on the 5' RACE reads and lists one entry per CDR3 protein. Counted here are tens of thousands of distinct CDR3 sequences, less than 4.5% occurring once; the ten biggest clones make up approximately 10%. Sequenced: whole blood. Receptor source: an adult who was a healthcare worker with PCR-confirmed SARS-CoV-2 infection or an uninfected control (not recorded which).

This clonotype was detected only a few times. Sequence at one end of the junction differs from germline and may be a read error. The chain couples TRBV7-9 to TRBJ2-1; TRBD2 aligns across 7 bases. CDR1 is SEHNR, CDR2 FQNEAQ, per germline (reference sequence). The CDR3 contains 13 residues. The CDR3 coding sequence is TGTGCCAGCAGCCTAGCACAGCGGGGTGAGCAGTTCTTC. Translated, it gives CASSLAQRGEQFF.

This clonotype occurred many times. This rearrangement joins TRBV29-1 to TRBJ2-5; TRBD2 is a possible D gene (6 bases). Per germline, CDR1 SQVTM and CDR2 ANQGSEA. This CDR3 is 13 amino acids long. V was shortened by 4 bases and J by 4 bases, with 13 bases between the two germline ends. The CDR3: CSVVSSVLETQYF. In DNA form, the CDR3 reads TGCAGCGTTGTCTCTAGCGTGTTAGAGACCCAGTACTTC.

The V call is TRBV28, the J call TRBJ1-1; D gene uncertain. Looked up from germline, CDR1 is MDHEN and CDR2 is SYDVKM. Trimming cost V 2 bases and J 6 bases, with 7 bases left between them. The CDR3 is made up of 12 amino acids. CDR3 nucleotide sequence: TGTGCCAGCAGTTTAGGTGGTCCTGAAGCTTTCTTT. It codes for CASSLGGPEAFF.

This clonotype has more than one count but fewer than ten. A read error may explain this, as a much larger clone is one base away. The chain is built from TRBV18 and TRBJ2-5; D unresolved. CDR1 is KGHSH, CDR2 LQKENI, per germline. The CDR3 has 14 amino acids. The CDR3: CASSPPSPRETPYF. Here the CDR3 DNA reads TGTGCCAGCTCACCACCATCACCACGAGAGACCCCGTACTTC.

This clonotype was detected a few times. The chain uses TRBV7-8 and TRBJ1-6, with 7 bases that match TRBD1. The CDR3 spans 16 residues. Germline loops: CDR1 SGHVS, CDR2 FQNEAQ. With 6 bases clipped from V and 10 bases from J, the junction kept 15 bases outside the gene matches. The CDR3 DNA reads TGTGCCAGCAGTACAACCGGGTCAGGGGGGCACTCACCCCTCCACTTT. Translation gives CASSTTGSGGHSPLHF.

This clonotype was seen many times. The chain employs TRBV7-6 and TRBJ1-6; D gene unclear. Germline CDR1 and CDR2: SGHVS and FNYEAQ. The germline V and J ends were trimmed by 1 base and 10 bases, with 8 bases remaining between them. There are 13 residues in the CDR3. The DNA for the CDR3 is TGTGCCAGCAGCTTAGGGGAGGGATCACCCCTCCACTTT. This encodes CASSLGEGSPLHF.

This clonotype was counted many times. The rearrangement links TRBV20-1 to TRBJ1-5; D unresolved. Trimming left V 2 bases short and J 0 bases short, with 14 bases between. There are 16 residues in the CDR3. Germline V gene sequence: CDR1 DFQATT, CDR2 SNEGSKA (reference sequence). In nucleotides, the CDR3 is TGCAGTGCTAGATACGGAGGGCCTAATAGCAATCAGCCCCAGCATTTT. Encoded protein: CSARYGGPNSNQPQHF.

This clonotype has at least ten counts. The V and J genes are TRBV13 and TRBJ1-3; the match to TRBD1 covers 10 bases. The ends lost 5 bases at V and 2 bases at J; junction bases unmatched: 6. The CDR3 length is 16 residues. CDR1 and CDR2 (germline): PRHDT, FYEKMQ (reference sequence). CDR3: CASSRHDRGPGNTIYF. CDR3 in DNA: TGTGCCAGCAGCCGCCACGACAGGGGGCCTGGAAACACCATATATTTT.

This clonotype was detected many times. J is TRBJ2-1 and V is TRBV7-3; 10 bases map to TRBD2. Germline V gene data show CDR1 as SGHTA and CDR2 as FQGTGA. The CDR3 spans 14 residues. V dropped 6 bases and J dropped 7; count of bases not matched to a gene: 6. The CDR3 loop is CASSPSGSGNEQFF. CDR3 nucleotide sequence: TGTGCCAGCAGTCCTAGCGGGAGTGGGAATGAGCAGTTCTTC.

This clonotype has a count of ten or more. V is TRBV12-5 and J is TRBJ1-5, with TRBD1 identical over 9 bases. CDR3 length: 18 residues. Germline V gives CDR1 LGHNT, CDR2 FRNRAP. V trimming: 1 base; J trimming: 7 bases; junction bases outside the gene matches: 14. The CDR3 loop reads CASGLDSGTGLYRQPQHF. The CDR3 DNA is TGTGCTAGTGGTTTGGATTCCGGGACAGGGCTTTATAGGCAGCCCCAGCATTTT.

This clonotype appeared a few times. This sequence joins TRBV5-1 and TRBJ2-5; D is possibly TRBD1 (5 bases). The CDR3 is made up of 14 amino acids. The V gene's germline CDR1 is SGHRS and CDR2 YFSETQ. V lost 0 bases to trimming and J lost 3 bases, with 9 bases between them. CDR3 loop: CASSLGGHEETQYF. CDR3 DNA: TGCGCCAGCAGCTTGGGGGGCCATGAAGAGACCCAGTACTTC.

This clonotype occurred a few times. The V call is TRBV18, the J call TRBJ2-3; 9 bases map to TRBD2. After removal of 3 bases from V and 4 bases from J, the junction contained 8 bases not matched to a gene. The CDR3 extends over 16 amino acids. The germline V gene encodes CDR1 KGHSH and CDR2 LQKENI. The CDR3 DNA follows: TGTGCCAGCTCACCCTTAGCGGGAGTTTTAGCAGATACGCAGTATTTT. This translates into CASSPLAGVLADTQYF.

This clonotype was seen many times. V gene TRBV12-3 or TRBV12-4 combines with J gene TRBJ2-5, with 7 bases aligning to TRBD2. V gave up 2 bases and J gave up 7 bases; unmatched junction bases: 7. The CDR3 consists of 14 residues. The CDR3 nucleotides read TGTGCCAGCAGTTTACAACAAACGGGGGGGACCCAGTACTTC. Translated: CASSLQQTGGTQYF.

This clonotype was seen ten or more times. The chain is built from TRBV20-1 and TRBJ2-5; D call uncertain. This CDR3 is 13 amino acids long. Trimming left V 3 bases short and J 7 bases short, with 15 bases between. Germline V gives CDR1 DFQATT, CDR2 SNEGSKA (reference sequence). The CDR3 sequence is CSASYPGVGTQYF. DNA of the CDR3: TGCAGTGCTAGCTATCCTGGTGTGGGGACCCAGTACTTC.

This clonotype appeared many times. The chain employs TRBV6-5 and TRBJ2-7, with TRBD1 matching over 9 bases. V lost 2 bases to trimming and J lost 4 bases; unmatched junction nucleotides: 0. CDR1 and CDR2 (germline): MNHEY, SVGAGI. The CDR3 is 13 amino acids. For the CDR3, the DNA is TGTGCCAGCAGTTACGGGACAGGGTACGAGCAGTACTTC. Protein: CASSYGTGYEQYF.

The sample holds many counts of this clonotype. This sequence joins TRBV20-1 and TRBJ1-1; weak D call: TRBD1 (5 bases). The V and J ends lost 0 bases and 3 bases respectively, with 11 bases between them. Per germline, CDR1 DFQATT and CDR2 SNEGSKA (reference sequence). The CDR3 has 14 amino acids. In DNA, the CDR3 is TGCAGTGCTAGAGAGGGGGGAGTCTACACTGAAGCTTTCTTT. Translated, it gives CSAREGGVYTEAFF.

This clonotype showed up many times. The J gene is TRBJ1-6, the V gene TRBV18; no definite D call. V gave up 3 bases and J gave up 0 bases, with 9 bases separating them. This CDR3 has 16 amino acids. CDR1 is KGHSH and CDR2 is LQKENI in the germline V gene. The CDR3 here is CASSPTGNSYNSPLHF. CDR3 sequence (DNA): TGTGCCAGCTCACCGACGGGGAACTCCTATAATTCACCCCTCCACTTT.

By share of the sample, this clonotype is medium-sized. V usage is TRBV6-6 and J usage is TRBJ2-1; 10 bases are shared with TRBD2. Unmatched junction bases numbered 9, after V lost 6 bases and J lost 4 bases. CDR3 length: 16 residues. The germline V gene has CDR1 MNHNY and CDR2 SVGAGI (reference sequence). CDR3 loop: CASSRLAGTLYNEQFF. CDR3 nucleotide sequence: TGTGCCAGCAGCCGACTAGCGGGTACGTTGTACAATGAGCAGTTCTTC.

This clonotype was counted many times. V and J are TRBV11-1 and TRBJ1-1, with 7 bases fitting TRBD1. V was clipped by 6 bases and J by 3 bases; unmatched bases: 4. CDR3 size: 13 residues. Germline V CDR1 and CDR2: SGHAT, FQDESV (reference sequence). The chain's CDR3 is CASRSTGDTEAFF. The CDR3 coding sequence is TGTGCCAGCAGATCCACAGGGGACACTGAAGCTTTCTTT.

This clonotype was picked up many times. The chain uses TRBV12-3 or TRBV12-4 and TRBJ2-5, with D unclear. V was clipped by 7 bases and J by 8 bases, with 14 bases between them. The length of the CDR3 is 12 residues. In DNA, the CDR3 is TGTGCCAGCAACGGACCCTCCGGTACCCAGTACTTC. Residues: CASNGPSGTQYF.

This clonotype was observed at least ten times. J is TRBJ2-7 and V is TRBV7-8; TRBD2 agrees at 10 bases. Germline V gives CDR1 SGHVS, CDR2 FQNEAQ. The CDR3 is made up of 18 amino acids. With 2 bases clipped from V and 1 base from J, the junction kept 11 bases outside the gene matches. In DNA, the CDR3 is TGTGCCAGCAGCTTAAGCCTAGCGGGAGCCGTGGAATCCTACGAGCAGTACTTC. It codes for CASSLSLAGAVESYEQYF.

In its sample, this clonotype was seen many times. The rearrangement uses TRBV20-1 and TRBJ1-1; D is unclear. The V gene lost 6 bases and the J gene lost 0 bases, with 14 bases spanning the gap. The CDR3 runs 14 residues. Looked up from germline, CDR1 is DFQATT and CDR2 is SNEGSKA (reference sequence). The DNA for the CDR3 is TGCAGTGCAAACGACATCCCCATGAACACTGAAGCTTTCTTT. Residues: CSANDIPMNTEAFF.

This clonotype turned up a few times. This chain links TRBV19 with TRBJ2-1; TRBD2 agrees at 7 bases. Germline V gene sequence: CDR1 LNHDA, CDR2 SQIVND (reference sequence). The CDR3 sequence is 16 residues long. With 9 bases clipped from V and 6 bases from J, the junction kept 17 bases outside the gene matches. The CDR3 sequence is CASHQRGLGLANEQFF. In DNA, the CDR3 is TGTGCCAGCCACCAGCGAGGACTAGGCTTGGCCAATGAGCAGTTCTTC. Supplemented by reference TRBV19 and TRBJ2-1, the full variable domain reads DGGITQSPKYLFRKEGQNVTLSCEQNLNHDAMYWYRQDPGQGLRLIYYSQIVNDFQKGDIAEGYSVSREKKESFPLTVTSAQKNPTAFYLCASHQRGLGLANEQFFGPGTRLTVL.

The gene calls are TRBV5-1 and TRBJ2-3; TRBD1 or TRBD2 may be the D gene (5 bases each). Germline V gene lookup returns CDR1 SGHRS and CDR2 YFSETQ. V shed 1 base and J shed 0 bases, with 12 bases lying between them. The CDR3 has 16 amino acids. The CDR3: CASSLFPGASTDTQYF. The CDR3 DNA reads TGCGCCAGCAGCTTGTTTCCCGGGGCGAGCACAGATACGCAGTATTTT. Based on the CDR3 plus reference TRBV5-1 and TRBJ2-3, the full variable domain is KAGVTQTPRYLIKTRGQQVTLSCSPISGHRSVSWYQQTPGQGLQFLFEYFSETQRNKGNFPGRFSGRQFSNSRSEMNVSTLELGDSALYLCASSLFPGASTDTQYFGPGTRLTVL.

Ten or more counts support this clonotype. This rearrangement joins TRBV28 to TRBJ2-3; D is unresolved. V was trimmed by 2 bases and J by 1 base, leaving 13 bases between them. Germline V gene sequence: CDR1 MDHEN, CDR2 SYDVKM. CDR3 size: 16 residues. The CDR3 region is CASSLGVGSGTDTQYF. CDR3 nucleotide sequence: TGTGCCAGCAGTTTAGGGGTCGGCAGCGGCACAGATACGCAGTATTTT.

This clonotype was detected ten times or more. This chain connects TRBV10-3 to TRBJ1-4, with D tentatively TRBD1 (5 bases). The germline gives CDR1 ENHRY, CDR2 SYGVKD. Trimming cost V 2 bases and J 11 bases, with 21 bases left between them. The CDR3 loop spans 16 amino acids. This CDR3 reads CAISESGAPLLTKLFF. CDR3 sequence (DNA): TGTGCCATCAGTGAGAGCGGGGCTCCGTTGTTGACTAAACTGTTTTTT.